This TCR beta chain appears in the sequencing data of a study of blood T cell repertoires in COVID-19. CDR3 size: 13 residues. Germline V CDR1 and CDR2: WSHSY, SAAADI. V gave up 7 bases and J gave up 0 bases, with 10 bases separating them. This table comes from immunoSEQ multiplex PCR, and its TCRdb copy is limited to in-frame clones, with some not included. Of about 88,000 clones listed, 80% to 95% are singletons. The chain employs TRBV10-2 and TRBJ2-7, with a weak D call TRBD2 (5 bases). Sample: peripheral blood. The clonotype comes from a man younger than 30 with COVID-19, enrolled during active disease. This chain's CDR3 is CASTEGTSYEQYF. The CDR3 DNA sequence: TGCGCCAGCACCGAGGGCACCTCCTACGAGCAGTACTTC.